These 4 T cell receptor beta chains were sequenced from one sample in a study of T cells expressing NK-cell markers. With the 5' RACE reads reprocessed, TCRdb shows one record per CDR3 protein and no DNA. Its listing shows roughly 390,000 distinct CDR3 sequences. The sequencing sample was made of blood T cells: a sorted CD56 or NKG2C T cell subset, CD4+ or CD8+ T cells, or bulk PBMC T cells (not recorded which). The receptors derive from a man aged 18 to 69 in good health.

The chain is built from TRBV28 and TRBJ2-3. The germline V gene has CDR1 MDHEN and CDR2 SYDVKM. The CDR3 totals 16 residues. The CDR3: CASSIPRVESTDTQYF.

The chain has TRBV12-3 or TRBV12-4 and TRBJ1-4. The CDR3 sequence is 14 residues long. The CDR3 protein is CASRDRATNEKLFF.

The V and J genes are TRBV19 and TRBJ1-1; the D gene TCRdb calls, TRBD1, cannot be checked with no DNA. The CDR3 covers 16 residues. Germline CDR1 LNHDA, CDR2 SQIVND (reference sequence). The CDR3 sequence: CASTGWFYSSNTEAFF.

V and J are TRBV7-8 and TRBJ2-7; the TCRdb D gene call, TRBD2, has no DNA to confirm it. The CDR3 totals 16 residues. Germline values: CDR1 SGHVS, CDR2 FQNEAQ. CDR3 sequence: CASSPLRAGQTYEQYF. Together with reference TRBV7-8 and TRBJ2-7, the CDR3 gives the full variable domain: GAGVSQSPRYKVAKRGQDVALRCDPISGHVSLFWYQQALGQGPEFLTYFQNEAQLDKSGLPSDRFFAERPEGSVSTLKIQRTQQEDSAVYLCASSPLRAGQTYEQYFGPGTRLTVT.